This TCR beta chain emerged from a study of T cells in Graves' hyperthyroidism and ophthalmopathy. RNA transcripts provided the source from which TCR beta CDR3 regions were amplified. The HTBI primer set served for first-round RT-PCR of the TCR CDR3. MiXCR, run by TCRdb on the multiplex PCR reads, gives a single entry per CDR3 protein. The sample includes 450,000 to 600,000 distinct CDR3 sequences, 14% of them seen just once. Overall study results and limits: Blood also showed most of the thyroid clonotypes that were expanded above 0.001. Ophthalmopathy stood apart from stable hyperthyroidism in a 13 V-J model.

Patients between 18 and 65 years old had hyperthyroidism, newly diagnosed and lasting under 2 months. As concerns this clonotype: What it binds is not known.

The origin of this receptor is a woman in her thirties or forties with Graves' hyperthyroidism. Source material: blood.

The CDR3 reads CASSYLSGIETQYF. In DNA form, the CDR3 reads TGTGCCAGCAGTTACCTGTCCGGGATAGAGACCCAGTACTTC. The chain uses TRBV6-2 or TRBV6-3 and TRBJ2-5; possible D gene TRBD2, 5 bases. The V end was cut by 2 bases, the J end by 4 bases, with 11 bases between. Germline assignment: CDR1 MNHEY and CDR2 SVGEGT. The CDR3 is 14 amino acids.